This TCR beta chain was identified in a study of shared T cell receptors in the human thymus. After removal of 0 bases from V and 0 bases from J, the junction contained 2 bases not matched to a gene. Per germline, CDR1 MDHEN and CDR2 SYDVKM. The CDR3 covers 16 residues. Libraries were prepared by immunoSEQ multiplex PCR; TCRdb keeps only in-frame clonotypes and omits some of them. Of some 720,000 clones in the sample, approximately 87% were seen once. The same specimen was also included in a second study, on human thymus T cells. That report adds: It was from resections taken during corrective heart surgery that the thymus tissue came. Apparent bias marked the V and J gene usage of thymic and blood repertoires. There were highly overlapping thymic repertoires among unrelated individuals, as related research reported.

The sample comprised thymocytes. This clonotype originated in a boy in the first two years of life with a congenital heart defect. V and J are TRBV28 and TRBJ2-7; 10 nucleotides match TRBD2. Here the CDR3 reads CASSLWASGSSYEQYF. CDR3 sequence (DNA): TGTGCCAGCAGTTTATGGGCTAGCGGGAGCTCCTACGAGCAGTACTTC.